This T cell receptor beta chain was profiled in a study of STAT5B mutations in CD4+ large granular lymphocyte leukemia. General study points: Compared with healthy controls (2/35), patient top clones favored TRBV06 (8/27).

To note about this clone: Antigen: not known.

Clones were sequenced by immunoSEQ multiplex PCR, and TCRdb holds only the in-frame ones, with some missing. The repertoire has roughly 35,000 clones, about 70% of them found once; the top ten carry around 2%. Germline V gene lookup returns CDR1 SGHAT and CDR2 FQDESV (reference sequence). CDR3 length: 16 residues. V dropped 2 bases and J dropped 4; count of bases not matched to a gene: 6. The genes are TRBV11-1 and TRBJ2-1, with TRBD2 matching over 9 bases. The clonotype originates from a human donor in good health. Sequenced material: CD4+ T cells from blood buffy coats. The CDR3 DNA reads as TGTGCCAGCAGCTTAATCCTAGCGGGGCGGTACAATGAGCAGTTCTTC. Its translation: CASSLILAGRYNEQFF.